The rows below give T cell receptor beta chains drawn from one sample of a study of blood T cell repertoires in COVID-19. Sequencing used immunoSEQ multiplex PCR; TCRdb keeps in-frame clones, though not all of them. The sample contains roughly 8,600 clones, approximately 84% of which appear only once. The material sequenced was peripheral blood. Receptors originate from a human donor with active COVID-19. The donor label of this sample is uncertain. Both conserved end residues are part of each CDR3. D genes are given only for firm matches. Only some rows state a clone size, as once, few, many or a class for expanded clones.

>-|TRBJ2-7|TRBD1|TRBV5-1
TGCGCCAGCAGCTTGTTTTCCGGGACAGGGGACGAGCAGTACTTC
CASSLFSGTGDEQYF
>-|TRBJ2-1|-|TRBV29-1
TGCAGCGTTGATTTAGTTCCGGGGGAGTCTTCCTACAATGAGCAGTTCTTC
CSVDLVPGESSYNEQFF
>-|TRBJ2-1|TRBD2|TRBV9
TGTGCCAGCAGCGTAGGCGGGAGTGCGTCCTACAATGAGCAGTTCTTC
CASSVGGSASYNEQFF
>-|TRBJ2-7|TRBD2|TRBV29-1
TGCAGCGTTAGGACTAGCGGGGGAACCTACGAGCAGTACTTC
CSVRTSGGTYEQYF
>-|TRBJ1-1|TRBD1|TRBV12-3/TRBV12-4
TGTGCCAGCACGGGACAGGGTCGGGCTACAGCTTTCTTT
CASTGQGRATAFF
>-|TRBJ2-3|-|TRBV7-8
TGTGCCAGCAGCTTTTGGAGTATGTTTGGCACAGATACGCAGTATTTT
CASSFWSMFGTDTQYF
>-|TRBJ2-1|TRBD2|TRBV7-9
TGTGCCAGCAGCTTTCCCCCGCGACTAGCGGGATTACACAATGAGCAGTTCTTC
CASSFPPRLAGLHNEQFF
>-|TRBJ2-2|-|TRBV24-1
TGTGCCACCATGACCAGGCACACCGGGGAGCTGTTTTTT
CATMTRHTGELFF
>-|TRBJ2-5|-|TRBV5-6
TGTGCCAGCAGCTTGGGGACTCATACTGAGACCCAGTACTTC
CASSLGTHTETQYF
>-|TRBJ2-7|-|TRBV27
TGTGCCAGCAGTTTAGGCCCGATCTACGAGCAGTACTTC
CASSLGPIYEQYF
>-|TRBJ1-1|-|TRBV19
TGTGCCAGTAGTATAGTTTCGGGTTACACTGAAGCTTTCTTT
CASSIVSGYTEAFF
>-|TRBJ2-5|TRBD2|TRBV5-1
TGCGCCAGCGCCAGGCTGGGTCGGGAGGGCTTAGTTCTAGAGACCCAGTACTTC
CASARLGREGLVLETQYF
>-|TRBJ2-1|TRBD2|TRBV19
TGTGCCAGTAGCATCGACTTACCTAGCGGGCAGTACAATGAGCAGTTCTTC
CASSIDLPSGQYNEQFF
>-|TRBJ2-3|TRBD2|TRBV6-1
TGTGCCAGCAGTGAATTAGCGGGAGGGAGCACAGATACGCAGTATTTT
CASSELAGGSTDTQYF
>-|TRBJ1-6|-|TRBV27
TGTGCCAGCAGTTGGGCCGGGGTGGGCTTGGGTTCACCCCTCCACTTT
CASSWAGVGLGSPLHF
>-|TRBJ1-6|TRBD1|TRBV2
TGTGCCAGCTACAGGACAGGAAACTATAATTCACCCCTCCACTTT
CASYRTGNYNSPLHF
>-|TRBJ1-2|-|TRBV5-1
TGCGCCAGCAGCAGGGACTTTTACCAGACCGGCGGAGACTATGGCTACACCTTC
CASSRDFYQTGGDYGYTF
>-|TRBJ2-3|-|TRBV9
TGTGCCAGCAGCGTAGCACGGGCGGGCCGCACAGATACGCAGTATTTT
CASSVARAGRTDTQYF
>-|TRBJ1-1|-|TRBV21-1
TGTGCCAGCAGCAAATGCACAGGGAGGGAGAACACTGAAGCTTTCTTT
CASSKCTGRENTEAFF
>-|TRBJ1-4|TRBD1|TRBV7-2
TGTGCCAGCAGCTTGGCGACAGGGTTGGCAACTAATGAAAAACTGTTTTTT
CASSLATGLATNEKLFF
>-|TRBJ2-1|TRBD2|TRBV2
TGTGCCAGCAGTATTGCGGGAGGATCCTACAATGAGCAGTTCTTC
CASSIAGGSYNEQFF
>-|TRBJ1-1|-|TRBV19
TGTGCCAGTAGTACGAGCCCCCCATTTCTGAACACTGAAGCTTTCTTT
CASSTSPPFLNTEAFF
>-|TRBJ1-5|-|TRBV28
TGTGCCAGCAGTTTATGGACAGATAATCAGCCCCAGCATTTT
CASSLWTDNQPQHF
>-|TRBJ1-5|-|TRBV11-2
TGTGCCAGCAGCTTAGGGTTAGGAGGTCGCAATCAGCCCCAGCATTTT
CASSLGLGGRNQPQHF
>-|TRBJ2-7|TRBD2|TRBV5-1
TGCGCCAGCATTCAGACTAGCGCGTCCTACGAGCAGTACTTC
CASIQTSASYEQYF
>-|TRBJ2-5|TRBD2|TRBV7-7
TGTGCTAGCGGGGGCGACCAAGAGACCCAGTACTTC
CASGGDQETQYF
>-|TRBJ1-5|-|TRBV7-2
TGTGCCAGCAGTCCCCAACAGGGCGAGGGCAATCAGCCCCAGCATTTT
CASSPQQGEGNQPQHF
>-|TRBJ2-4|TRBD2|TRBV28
TGTGCCAGCAGTAACCCCCTAGCGGGCGTTATTCTTCAGTACTTC
CASSNPLAGVILQYF
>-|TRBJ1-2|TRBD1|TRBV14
TGTGCCAGCAGCCAAAAACAGGGGTTGTATGGCTACACCTTC
CASSQKQGLYGYTF
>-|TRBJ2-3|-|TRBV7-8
TGTGCCAGCAGCTTAGCTAGCGGTAGCACAGATACGCAGTATTTT
CASSLASGSTDTQYF
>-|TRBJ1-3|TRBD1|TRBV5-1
TGCGCCAGCAGCTCCTCCTTTGGGGGGACAGTTGAGGCCATATATTTT
CASSSSFGGTVEAIYF
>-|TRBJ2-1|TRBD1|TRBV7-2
TGTGCCAGCAGCGAACAGGGGGAGAGGTACAATGAGCAGTTCTTC
CASSEQGERYNEQFF
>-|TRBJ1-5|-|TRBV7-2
TGTGCCAGCAGCTTTACACCTGGGCCCCAGCATTTT
CASSFTPGPQHF
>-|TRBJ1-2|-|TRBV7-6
TGTGCCAGCAGCTTAGCGCGTATCTCGACCACAACAGACTATGGCTACACCTTC
CASSLARISTTTDYGYTF
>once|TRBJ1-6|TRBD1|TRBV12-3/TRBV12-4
TGTGCCAGCAGTCGACAGGGGGAGCCCCTCCACTTT
CASSRQGEPLHF
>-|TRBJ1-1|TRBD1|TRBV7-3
TGTGCCAGCAGCTTCGACAGGGTTTCTGAAGCTTTCTTT
CASSFDRVSEAFF
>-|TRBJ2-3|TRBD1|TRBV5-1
TGCGCCAGCTATCCGGGACAGTCCGGAGATACGCAGTATTTT
CASYPGQSGDTQYF
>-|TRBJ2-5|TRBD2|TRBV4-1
TGCGCCAGCAGCCAAGATCGGGCGGGAGTTCCCAAAGAGACCCAGTACTTC
CASSQDRAGVPKETQYF
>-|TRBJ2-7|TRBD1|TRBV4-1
TGCGCCAGCAGCCAGGGACAGCCCTACGAGCAGTACTTC
CASSQGQPYEQYF
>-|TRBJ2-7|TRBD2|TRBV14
TGTGCCAGTACTAGGACTAGCGGGTCGAACGAGCAGTACTTC
CASTRTSGSNEQYF
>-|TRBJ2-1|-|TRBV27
TGTGCCAGCAGTTTCTCCCCGGGGAAGCGGAACAATGAGCAGTTCTTC
CASSFSPGKRNNEQFF
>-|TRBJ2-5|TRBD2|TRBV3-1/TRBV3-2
TGTGCCAGCAGCCCAGATCGTATAGCGGGTCCGCCGGGGACCCAGTACTTC
CASSPDRIAGPPGTQYF
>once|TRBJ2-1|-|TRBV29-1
TGCAGCGTTGACCTAGCATGGTCAGCCAATGAGCAGTTCTTC
CSVDLAWSANEQFF
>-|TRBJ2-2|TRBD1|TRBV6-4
TGTGCCAGCAGCTCGGACAGGGATACCGGGGAGCTGTTTTTT
CASSSDRDTGELFF
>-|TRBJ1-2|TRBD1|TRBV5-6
TGTGCCAGCAGCTTGGAACTGACAGGGGAAGCTAACTATGGCTACACCTTC
CASSLELTGEANYGYTF
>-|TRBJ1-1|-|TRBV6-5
TGTGCCAGCATCCAGGGAACTGAAGCTTTCTTT
CASIQGTEAFF
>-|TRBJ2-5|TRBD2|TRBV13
TGTGCCAGCAGTACTATGGACGAGCGGGAGGGCCAAGAGACCCAGTACTTC
CASSTMDEREGQETQYF
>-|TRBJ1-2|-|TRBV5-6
TGTGCCAGCAGCCTGACTCCAGGGGAATACGGCTATGGCTACACCTTC
CASSLTPGEYGYGYTF
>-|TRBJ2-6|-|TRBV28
TGTGCCAGCAGCCCGTCTGGGGCCAACGTCCTGACTTTC
CASSPSGANVLTF
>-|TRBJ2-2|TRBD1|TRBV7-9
TGTGCCAGCAGCTCAGACAGGGTTGGCGGGGAGCTGTTTTTT
CASSSDRVGGELFF
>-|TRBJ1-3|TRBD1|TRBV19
TGTGCCAGTAGCGGGACAGGGGATTTTCAGGATAGTGGAAACACCATATATTTT
CASSGTGDFQDSGNTIYF
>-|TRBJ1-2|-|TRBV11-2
TGTGCCAGCAGCTTAGCGGGGATGAAGTATGGCTACACCTTC
CASSLAGMKYGYTF